This TCR beta chain was recorded in a study of radiotherapy plus CTLA-4 blockade in lung cancer. Overall study context: Disease control reached 30% to 35%, with objective responses in 15% to 20%. Notes on the study in general: Best predicting response, reportedly, were early blood T cell clone dynamics, with interferon-beta. The study found tumor-derived TCR clones expanded in blood after radiotherapy plus ipilimumab.

A remark on this clone: The antigen remains unidentified.

Those with chemo-refractory metastatic non-small-cell lung cancer were treated with focal radiation combined with CTLA-4 blockade using ipilimumab. Libraries were prepared by immunoSEQ multiplex PCR; TCRdb keeps only in-frame clonotypes and omits some of them. The repertoire holds some 67,000 clones, with around 77% as singletons. This TCR was sampled from a human donor with non-small cell lung cancer whose response to radiotherapy plus ipilimumab could not be evaluated. Some clones in this sample may be carry-over from other donors' samples. Sequenced here: peripheral blood, sampled from a patient treated with radiotherapy plus ipilimumab.

For the CDR3, the DNA is TGTGCCAGCAGCACGAGGGGGCCTGAGGACACTGAAGCTTTCTTT. This encodes CASSTRGPEDTEAFF. V and J are TRBV6-5 and TRBJ1-1; 7 positions match TRBD1. This CDR3 spans 15 amino acids. CDR1 MNHEY and CDR2 SVGAGI come from the germline V gene. V shed 6 bases and J 3 bases; nucleotides not matched to a gene: 10.